These T cell receptor beta chains were read from a single sample in a study of OX40 agonist ivuxolimab in advanced cancers. TCRdb's copy holds only in-frame clones and misses some; the assay was immunoSEQ multiplex PCR. The data show 60,000 to 80,000 clones, approximately 84% seen once. Here the sequenced sample was CD4+ or CD8+ T cells sorted from blood, taken in a trial of the OX40 agonist ivuxolimab. Receptors originate from an adult with an advanced solid tumor such as melanoma, head and neck, liver or kidney cancer. CDR3s include the opening cysteine and the closing phenylalanine or tryptophan. A D gene is named only where the DNA matches it firmly. A clone size is listed for some rows: how often the clone was seen (once, few, many), or a class if it is expanded.

NA	TRBJ1-2	TRBV9	14	TRBD1	TGTGCCAGCAGCTTTGGGACAGAAAACTATGGCTACACCTTC	CASSFGTENYGYTF
NA	TRBJ1-1	TRBV19	15	TRBD1	TGTGCCAGTAGTAGGGACAGGGTACCGGGGGCTGAAGCTTTCTTT	CASSRDRVPGAEAFF
NA	TRBJ2-1	TRBV5-6	16	NA	TGTGCCAGCAGCTTGGTCTCGAACAGCCGCCCCAATGAGCAGTTCTTC	CASSLVSNSRPNEQFF
NA	TRBJ2-5	TRBV19	13	NA	TGTGCCAGTAGTCCGGGGCTCGGAGGGCTGCAGTACTTC	CASSPGLGGLQYF
NA	TRBJ2-1	TRBV10-3	17	TRBD1	TGTGCCATCAGTGACCCACGCGGGGACAGGGGCTACAATGAGCAGTTCTTC	CAISDPRGDRGYNEQFF
once	TRBJ2-5	TRBV2	16	NA	TGTGCCAGCAGACGATCGGACAGAGAGCTGAGCGGGACCCAGTACTTC	CASRRSDRELSGTQYF
once	TRBJ1-3	TRBV27	16	NA	TGTGCCAGCAGTCTAACAGCAACTGTCTCTGGAAACACCATATATTTT	CASSLTATVSGNTIYF
NA	TRBJ2-3	TRBV20-1	11	NA	TGCAGTGAGAGGGTGGCAGATACGCAGTATTTT	CSERVADTQYF
NA	TRBJ2-7	TRBV18	11	NA	TGTGCCACGGGGGCCTCCTACGAGCAGTACTTC	CATGASYEQYF
once	TRBJ2-7	TRBV5-4	14	NA	TGTGCCAGCAGCTTGGGTGGGAGACCCTACGAGCAGTACTTC	CASSLGGRPYEQYF
NA	TRBJ1-6	TRBV18	17	NA	TGTGCCAGCTCACCACGTGGAGGGGGCTCCTATAATTCACCCCTCCACTTT	CASSPRGGGSYNSPLHF
NA	TRBJ2-6	TRBV27	14	NA	TGTGCCAGCAGTAGAATCTCTGGGGCCAACGTCCTGACTTTC	CASSRISGANVLTF
few	TRBJ1-2	TRBV9	15	TRBD1	TGTGCCAGCAGCGGACCGGGACAGGGAATCTTTGGCTACACCTTC	CASSGPGQGIFGYTF
few	TRBJ1-5	TRBV7-9	12	NA	TGTGCCAGCAGCTTCCCCAATCAGCCCCAGCATTTT	CASSFPNQPQHF
NA	TRBJ2-1	TRBV4-1	16	NA	TGCGCCAGCAGCCCGGCGCTAGTGAGCTCCTACAATGAGCAGTTCTTC	CASSPALVSSYNEQFF
NA	TRBJ1-2	TRBV6-1	14	NA	TGTGCCAGCAGTGAAGCGCCAGGGCCTTTTGGCGACACCTTC	CASSEAPGPFGDTF
NA	TRBJ1-2	TRBV6-6	15	NA	TGTGCCAGCAGTTACTCCGCGGGAACTAACTATGGCTACACCTTC	CASSYSAGTNYGYTF
NA	TRBJ2-3	TRBV28	15	TRBD1	TGTGCCAGCAGTTTTGGGACAGGGGTTACAGATACGCAGTATTTT	CASSFGTGVTDTQYF
NA	TRBJ2-2	TRBV7-2	16	NA	TGTGCCAGCAGCTTAGCCGTGGGGGCAAACACCGGGGAGCTGTTTTTT	CASSLAVGANTGELFF
once	TRBJ1-5	TRBV28	13	NA	TGTGCCAGCAGGTTAGAGGGTCCTCAGCCCCAGCATTTT	CASRLEGPQPQHF
NA	TRBJ1-4	TRBV6-6	15	TRBD1	TGTGCCAGCAGTTTTAAACAGGGGTTTAATGAAAAACTGTTTTTT	CASSFKQGFNEKLFF
few	TRBJ1-1	TRBV7-2	14	NA	TGTGCCAGCAGCTTAGAATGGGATGGGGCTGTAGCTTTCTTT	CASSLEWDGAVAFF
few	TRBJ1-2	TRBV28	11	NA	TGTGCCAGCAACAGTAACTATGGCTACACCTTC	CASNSNYGYTF
few	TRBJ1-1	TRBV29-1	13	NA	TGCAGCGTGAGAACAGGAGTCAACACTGAAGCTTTCTTT	CSVRTGVNTEAFF
NA	TRBJ1-6	TRBV6-1	15	TRBD1	TGTGCCAGCAGGGCCCCGGGACAGGGAGCTTCACCCCTCCACTTT	CASRAPGQGASPLHF
NA	TRBJ1-3	TRBV19	13	NA	TGTGCCAGCCGCCTCCAGAATGGAAACACCATATATTTT	CASRLQNGNTIYF
once	TRBJ1-2	TRBV7-9	13	NA	TGTGCCAGCAGCACGATTCAGGGCTATGGCTACACCTTC	CASSTIQGYGYTF
NA	TRBJ2-2	TRBV7-2	14	NA	TGTGCCAGCAGCTTAGGGGTAGGGTCCGGGGAGCTGTTTTTT	CASSLGVGSGELFF
NA	TRBJ1-5	TRBV6-1	13	NA	TGTGCCAGCAGCATCGGACACAATCAGCCCCAGCATTTT	CASSIGHNQPQHF
NA	TRBJ1-2	TRBV9	16	NA	TGTGCCAGCAGCGTAGACGCGAGGACTCGCCCGGCAGGCTACACCTTC	CASSVDARTRPAGYTF
NA	TRBJ1-2	TRBV5-1	15	NA	TGCGCCAGCAGCTTGGCATCATTTCGAGGGGATGGCTACACCTTC	CASSLASFRGDGYTF
NA	TRBJ2-7	TRBV5-1	16	TRBD1	TGCGCCAGCAGCTTGGCCCTTAGGACAGGGACCTACGAGCAGTACTTC	CASSLALRTGTYEQYF
NA	TRBJ1-2	TRBV27	15	NA	TGTGCCAGCAGTTTATACAGCGGGGCCAACTATGGCTACACCTTC	CASSLYSGANYGYTF